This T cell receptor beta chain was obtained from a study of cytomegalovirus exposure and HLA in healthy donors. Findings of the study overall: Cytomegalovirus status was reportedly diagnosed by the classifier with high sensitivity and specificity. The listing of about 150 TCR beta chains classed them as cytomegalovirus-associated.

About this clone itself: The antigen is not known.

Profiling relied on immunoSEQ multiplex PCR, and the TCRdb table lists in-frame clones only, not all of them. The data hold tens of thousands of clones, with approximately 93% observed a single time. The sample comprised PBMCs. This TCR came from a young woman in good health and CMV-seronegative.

The CDR3 DNA is TGTGCCAGCAGCAAAGCTAGCTCCTACAATGAGCAGTTCTTC. It encodes CASSKASSYNEQFF. The chain joins TRBV9 to TRBJ2-1, with unresolved D. The V gene lost 4 bases and the J gene lost 0 bases, with 8 bases spanning the gap. CDR1 and CDR2 from the germline V gene are SGDLS and YYNGEE. This CDR3 has 14 amino acids.